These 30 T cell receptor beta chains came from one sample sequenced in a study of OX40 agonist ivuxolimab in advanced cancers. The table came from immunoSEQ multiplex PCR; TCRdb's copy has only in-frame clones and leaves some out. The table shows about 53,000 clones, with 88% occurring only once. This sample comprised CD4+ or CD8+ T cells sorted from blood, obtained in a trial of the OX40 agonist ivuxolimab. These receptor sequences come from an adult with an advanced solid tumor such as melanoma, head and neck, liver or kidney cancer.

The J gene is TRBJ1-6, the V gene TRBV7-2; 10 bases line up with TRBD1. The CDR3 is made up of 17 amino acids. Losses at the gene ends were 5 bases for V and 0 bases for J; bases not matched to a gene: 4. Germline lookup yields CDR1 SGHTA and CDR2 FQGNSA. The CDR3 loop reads CASSPRQGASYNSPLHF. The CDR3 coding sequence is TGTGCCAGCAGCCCACGACAGGGGGCCTCCTATAATTCACCCCTCCACTTT.

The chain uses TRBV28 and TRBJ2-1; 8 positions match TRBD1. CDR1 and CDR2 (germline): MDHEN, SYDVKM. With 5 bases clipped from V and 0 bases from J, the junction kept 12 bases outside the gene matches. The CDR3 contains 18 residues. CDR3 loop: CASSTRQGIMGSYNEQFF. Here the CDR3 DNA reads TGTGCCAGCAGTACAAGACAGGGGATCATGGGCTCCTACAATGAGCAGTTCTTC.

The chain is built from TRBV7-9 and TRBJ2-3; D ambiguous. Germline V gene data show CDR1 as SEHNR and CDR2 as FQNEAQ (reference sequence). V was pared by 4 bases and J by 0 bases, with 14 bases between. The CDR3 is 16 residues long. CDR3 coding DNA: TGTGCCAGCAGCTCTTGGGGAAGACTTAGCACAGATACGCAGTATTTT. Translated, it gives CASSSWGRLSTDTQYF.

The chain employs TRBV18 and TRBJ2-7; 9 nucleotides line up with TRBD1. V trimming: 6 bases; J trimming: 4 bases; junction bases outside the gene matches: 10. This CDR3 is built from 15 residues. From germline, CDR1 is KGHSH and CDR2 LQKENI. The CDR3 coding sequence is TGTGCCAGCTCGTCTACCGGGACAGGGAAGTACGAGCAGTACTTC. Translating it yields CASSSTGTGKYEQYF.

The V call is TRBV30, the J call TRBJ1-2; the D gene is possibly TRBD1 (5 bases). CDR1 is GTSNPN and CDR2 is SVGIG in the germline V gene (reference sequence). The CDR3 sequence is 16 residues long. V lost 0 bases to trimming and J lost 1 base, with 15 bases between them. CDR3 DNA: TGTGCCTGGAGTGTACCCGGGACGAGAAATAACTATGGCTACACCTTC. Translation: CAWSVPGTRNNYGYTF. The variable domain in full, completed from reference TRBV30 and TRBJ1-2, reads SQTIHQWPATLVQPVGSPLSLECTVEGTSNPNLYWYRQAAGRGLQLLFYSVGIGQISSEVPQNLSASRPQDRQFILSSKKLLLSDSGFYLCAWSVPGTRNNYGYTFGSGTRLTVV.

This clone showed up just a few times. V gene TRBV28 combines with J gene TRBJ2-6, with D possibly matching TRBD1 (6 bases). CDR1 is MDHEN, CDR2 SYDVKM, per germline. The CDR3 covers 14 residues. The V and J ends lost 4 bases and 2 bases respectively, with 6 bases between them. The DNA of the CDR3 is TGTGCCAGCAGTTCAGGGGCTGGGGCCAACGTCCTGACTTTC. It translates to CASSSGAGANVLTF.

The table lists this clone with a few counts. The CDR3: CASSWDSYSGNTIYF. As DNA, the CDR3 is TGCGCCAGCAGCTGGGACAGCTACTCTGGAAACACCATATATTTT. V is TRBV5-1 and J is TRBJ1-3; 7 bases line up with TRBD1. The CDR3 sequence is 15 residues long. V was pared by 3 bases and J by 0 bases, with 3 bases of the junction left unmatched. The germline V gene has CDR1 SGHRS and CDR2 YFSETQ.

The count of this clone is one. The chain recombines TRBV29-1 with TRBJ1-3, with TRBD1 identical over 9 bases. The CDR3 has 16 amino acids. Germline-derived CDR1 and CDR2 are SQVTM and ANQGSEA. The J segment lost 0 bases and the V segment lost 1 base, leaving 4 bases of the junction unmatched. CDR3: CSVEGGQGISGNTIYF. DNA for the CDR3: TGCAGCGTTGAAGGGGGACAGGGTATCTCTGGAAACACCATATATTTT.

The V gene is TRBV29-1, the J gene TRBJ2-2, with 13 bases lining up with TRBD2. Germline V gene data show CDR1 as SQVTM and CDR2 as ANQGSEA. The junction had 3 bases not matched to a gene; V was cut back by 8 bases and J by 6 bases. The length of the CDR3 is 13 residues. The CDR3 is CSTSGRVSGELFF. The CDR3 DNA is TGCAGCACTAGCGGGAGGGTCTCCGGGGAGCTGTTTTTT.

CDR3 region: CASRKGTIKETQYF. CDR3 sequence (DNA): TGCGCCAGCAGGAAAGGAACCATCAAAGAGACCCAGTACTTC. This chain uses TRBV5-1 with TRBJ2-5; D not resolved. Germline V gives CDR1 SGHRS, CDR2 YFSETQ. CDR3 length: 14 residues. V was cut by 5 bases and J by 3 bases, with 14 bases left in between.

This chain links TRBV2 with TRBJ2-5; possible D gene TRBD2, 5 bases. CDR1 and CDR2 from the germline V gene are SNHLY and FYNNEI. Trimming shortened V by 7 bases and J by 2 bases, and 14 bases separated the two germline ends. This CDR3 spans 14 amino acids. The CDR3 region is CASTEGGMQETQYF. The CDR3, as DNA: TGTGCCAGCACCGAGGGTGGGATGCAAGAGACCCAGTACTTC. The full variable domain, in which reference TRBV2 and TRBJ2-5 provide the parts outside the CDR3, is EPEVTQTPSHQVTQMGQEVILRCVPISNHLYFYWYRQILGQKVEFLVSFYNNEISEKSEIFDDQFSVERPDGSNFTLKIRSTKLEDSAMYFCASTEGGMQETQYFGPGTRLLVL.

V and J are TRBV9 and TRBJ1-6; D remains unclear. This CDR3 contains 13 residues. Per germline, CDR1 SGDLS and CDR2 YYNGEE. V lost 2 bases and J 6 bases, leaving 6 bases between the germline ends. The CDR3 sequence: CASSVDGNSPLHF. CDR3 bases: TGTGCCAGCAGCGTGGACGGTAATTCACCCCTCCACTTT.

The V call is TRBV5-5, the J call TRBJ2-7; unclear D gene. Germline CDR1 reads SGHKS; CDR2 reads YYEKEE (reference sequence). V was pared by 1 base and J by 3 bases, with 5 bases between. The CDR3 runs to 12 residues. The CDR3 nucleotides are TGTGCCAGCAGCTTGACAGTCTACGAGCAGTACTTC. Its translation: CASSLTVYEQYF.

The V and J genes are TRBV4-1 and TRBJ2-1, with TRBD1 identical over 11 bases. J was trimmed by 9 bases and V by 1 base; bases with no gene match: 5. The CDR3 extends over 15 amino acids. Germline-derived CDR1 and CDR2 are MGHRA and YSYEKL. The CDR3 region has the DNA TGCGCCAGCAGCCAAGTGGGGACAGGGGGTTTTGAGCAGTTCTTC. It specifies CASSQVGTGGFEQFF.

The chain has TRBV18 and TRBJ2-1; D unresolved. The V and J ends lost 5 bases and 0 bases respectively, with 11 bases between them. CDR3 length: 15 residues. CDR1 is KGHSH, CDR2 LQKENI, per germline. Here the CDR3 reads CASSMSEGSYNEQFF. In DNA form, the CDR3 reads TGTGCCAGCTCAATGTCGGAAGGCTCCTACAATGAGCAGTTCTTC.

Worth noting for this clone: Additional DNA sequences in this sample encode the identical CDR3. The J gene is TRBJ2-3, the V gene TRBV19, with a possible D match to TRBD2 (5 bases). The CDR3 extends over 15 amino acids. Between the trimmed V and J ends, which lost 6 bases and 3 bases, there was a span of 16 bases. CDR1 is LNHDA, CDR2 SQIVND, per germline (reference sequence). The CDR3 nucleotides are TGTGCCAGTAGCATCGGCTCTGCGGGTACAGATACGCAGTATTTT. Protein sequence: CASSIGSAGTDTQYF.

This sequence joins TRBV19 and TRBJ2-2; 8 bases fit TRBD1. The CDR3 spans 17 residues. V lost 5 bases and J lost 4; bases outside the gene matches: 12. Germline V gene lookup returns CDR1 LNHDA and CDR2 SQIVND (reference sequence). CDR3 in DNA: TGTGCCAGTAGTCCCCGTACCGGGACAGGAGCCACCGGGGAGCTGTTTTTT. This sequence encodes CASSPRTGTGATGELFF. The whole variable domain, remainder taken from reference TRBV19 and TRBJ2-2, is DGGITQSPKYLFRKEGQNVTLSCEQNLNHDAMYWYRQDPGQGLRLIYYSQIVNDFQKGDIAEGYSVSREKKESFPLTVTSAQKNPTAFYLCASSPRTGTGATGELFFGEGSRLTVL.

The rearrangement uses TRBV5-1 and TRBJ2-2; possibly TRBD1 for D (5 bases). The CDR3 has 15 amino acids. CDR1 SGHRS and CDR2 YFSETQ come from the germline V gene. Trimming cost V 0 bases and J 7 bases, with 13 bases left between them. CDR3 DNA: TGCGCCAGCAGCTTGGGGGGCACGGAAAACGGGGAGCTGTTTTTT. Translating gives CASSLGGTENGELFF.

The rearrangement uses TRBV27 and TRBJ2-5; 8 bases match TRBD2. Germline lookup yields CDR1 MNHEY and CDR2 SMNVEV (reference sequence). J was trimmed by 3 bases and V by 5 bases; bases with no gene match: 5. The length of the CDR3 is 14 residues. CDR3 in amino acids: CASSPLAGKETQYF. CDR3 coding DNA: TGTGCCAGCAGTCCGTTAGCGGGAAAAGAGACCCAGTACTTC.

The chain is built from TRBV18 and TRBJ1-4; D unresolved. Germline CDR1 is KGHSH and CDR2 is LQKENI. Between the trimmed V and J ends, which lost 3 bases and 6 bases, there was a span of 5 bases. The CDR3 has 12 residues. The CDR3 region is CASSPGDEKLFF. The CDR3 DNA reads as TGTGCCAGCTCACCCGGGGATGAAAAACTGTTTTTT.

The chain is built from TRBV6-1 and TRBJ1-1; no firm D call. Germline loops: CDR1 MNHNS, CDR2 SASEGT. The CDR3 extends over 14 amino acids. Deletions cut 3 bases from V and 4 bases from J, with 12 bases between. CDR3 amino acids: CASSERQTSTEAFF. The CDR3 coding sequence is TGTGCCAGCAGTGAGCGGCAGACGAGCACTGAAGCTTTCTTT.

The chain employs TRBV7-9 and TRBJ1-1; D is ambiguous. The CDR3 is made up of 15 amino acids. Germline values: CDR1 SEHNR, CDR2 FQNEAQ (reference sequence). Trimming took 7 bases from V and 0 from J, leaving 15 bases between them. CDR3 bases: TGTGCCAGCACCATTAGCGGACTGCTGAACACTGAAGCTTTCTTT. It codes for CASTISGLLNTEAFF.

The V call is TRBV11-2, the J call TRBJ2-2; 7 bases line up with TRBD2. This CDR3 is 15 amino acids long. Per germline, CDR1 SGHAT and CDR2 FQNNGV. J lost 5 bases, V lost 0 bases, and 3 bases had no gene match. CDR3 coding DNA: TGTGCCAGCAGCTTAGATGGACTAGGTACCGGGGAGCTGTTTTTT. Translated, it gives CASSLDGLGTGELFF.

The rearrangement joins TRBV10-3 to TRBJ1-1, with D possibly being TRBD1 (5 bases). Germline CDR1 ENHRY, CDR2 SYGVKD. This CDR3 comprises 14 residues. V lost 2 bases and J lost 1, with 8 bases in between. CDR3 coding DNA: TGTGCCATCAGTGAGGTGGGGGGGAACACTGAAGCTTTCTTT. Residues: CAISEVGGNTEAFF.

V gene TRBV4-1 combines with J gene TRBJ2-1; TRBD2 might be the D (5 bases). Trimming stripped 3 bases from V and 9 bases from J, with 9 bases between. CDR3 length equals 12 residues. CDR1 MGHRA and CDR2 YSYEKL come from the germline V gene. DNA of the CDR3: TGCGCCAGCAGCCATTCCAGCGGTGAGCAGTTCTTC. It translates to CASSHSSGEQFF.

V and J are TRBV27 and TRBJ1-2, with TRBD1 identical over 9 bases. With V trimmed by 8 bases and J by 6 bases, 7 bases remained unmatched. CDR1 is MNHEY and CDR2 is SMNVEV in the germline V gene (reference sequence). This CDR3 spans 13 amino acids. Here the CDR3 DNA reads TGTGCCAGCTCCCCAACAGGGGGCCATGGCTACACCTTC. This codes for CASSPTGGHGYTF.

CDR3 sequence: CASGPRARGNTIYF. CDR3 nucleotide sequence: TGTGCCAGCGGCCCCAGGGCCCGTGGAAACACCATATATTTT. The chain employs TRBV28 and TRBJ1-3, with D possibly matching TRBD1 (5 bases). Per the germline V gene, CDR1 is MDHEN and CDR2 is SYDVKM. The V end lost 8 bases, the J end lost 3 bases, and 14 bases lay between the germline ends. The CDR3 length is 14 residues.

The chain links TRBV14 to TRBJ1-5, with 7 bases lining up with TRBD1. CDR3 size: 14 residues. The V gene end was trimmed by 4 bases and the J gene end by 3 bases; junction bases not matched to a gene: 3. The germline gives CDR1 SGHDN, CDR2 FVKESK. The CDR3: CASSPTGINQPQHF. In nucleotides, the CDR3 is TGTGCCAGCAGCCCGACAGGGATCAATCAGCCCCAGCATTTT.

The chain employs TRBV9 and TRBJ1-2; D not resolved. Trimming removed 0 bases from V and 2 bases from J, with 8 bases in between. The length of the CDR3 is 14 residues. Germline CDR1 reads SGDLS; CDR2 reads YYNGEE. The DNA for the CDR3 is TGTGCCAGCAGCGTAGGTGCAGAGAACTATGGCTACACCTTC. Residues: CASSVGAENYGYTF.

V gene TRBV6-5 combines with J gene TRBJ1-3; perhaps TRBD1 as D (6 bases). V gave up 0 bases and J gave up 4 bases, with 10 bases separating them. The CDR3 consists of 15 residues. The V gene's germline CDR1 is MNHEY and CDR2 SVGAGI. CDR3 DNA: TGTGCCAGCAGTTACTCGACCGGGGGCGGAAACACCATATATTTT. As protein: CASSYSTGGGNTIYF.